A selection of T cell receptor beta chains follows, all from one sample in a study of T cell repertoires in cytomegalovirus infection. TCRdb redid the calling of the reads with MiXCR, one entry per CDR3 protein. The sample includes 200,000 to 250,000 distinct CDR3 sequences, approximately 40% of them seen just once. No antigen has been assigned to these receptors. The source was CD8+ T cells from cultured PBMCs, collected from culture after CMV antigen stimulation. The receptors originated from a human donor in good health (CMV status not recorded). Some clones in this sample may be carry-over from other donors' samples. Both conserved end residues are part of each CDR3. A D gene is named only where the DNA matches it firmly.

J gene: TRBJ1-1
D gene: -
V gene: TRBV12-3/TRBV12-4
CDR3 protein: CASSLGLGLNTEAFF

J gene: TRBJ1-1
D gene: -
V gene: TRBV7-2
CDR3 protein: CASTPATVNTEAFF

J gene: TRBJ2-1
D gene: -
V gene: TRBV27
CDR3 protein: CASSLLVGDRSYNEQFF

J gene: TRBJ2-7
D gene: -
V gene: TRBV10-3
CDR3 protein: CATQTPTISSYEQYF

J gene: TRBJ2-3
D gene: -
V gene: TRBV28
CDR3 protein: CASSFSTVAGITDTQYF

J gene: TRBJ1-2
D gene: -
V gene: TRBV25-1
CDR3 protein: CASSGSTRIEYGYTF

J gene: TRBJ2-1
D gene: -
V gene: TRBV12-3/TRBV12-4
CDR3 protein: CASSPTDDQFF

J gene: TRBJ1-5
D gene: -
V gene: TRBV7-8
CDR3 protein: CASSLEAQPQHF

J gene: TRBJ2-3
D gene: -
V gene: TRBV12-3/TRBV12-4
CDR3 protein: CASVYAGNTDTQYF

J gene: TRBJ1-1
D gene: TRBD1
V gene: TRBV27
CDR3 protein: CASSHVPGQGSTEAFF

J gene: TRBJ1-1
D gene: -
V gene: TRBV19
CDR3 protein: CATRRGEGDTEAFF

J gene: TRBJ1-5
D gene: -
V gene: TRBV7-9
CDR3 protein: CASSFQTETQPQHF

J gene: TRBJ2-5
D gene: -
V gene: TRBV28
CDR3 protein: CASSLMWGTQETQYF

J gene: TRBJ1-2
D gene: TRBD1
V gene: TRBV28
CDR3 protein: CASSPPGQVAIGYTF

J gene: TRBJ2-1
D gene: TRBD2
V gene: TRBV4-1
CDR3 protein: CASSQASGSSYNEQFF

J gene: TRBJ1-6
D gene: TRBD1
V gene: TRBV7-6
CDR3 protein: CASSLWSRQGVSNSPLHF

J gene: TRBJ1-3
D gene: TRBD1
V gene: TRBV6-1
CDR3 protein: CASSANRGAGNTIYF

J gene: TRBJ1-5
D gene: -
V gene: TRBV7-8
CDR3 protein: CASSLEWDSNQPQHF

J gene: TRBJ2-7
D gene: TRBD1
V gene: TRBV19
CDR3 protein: CASSGRQGVSSYEQYF

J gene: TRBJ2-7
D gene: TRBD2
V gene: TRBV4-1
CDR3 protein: CASSRFGTSYGTSGRASYEQYF

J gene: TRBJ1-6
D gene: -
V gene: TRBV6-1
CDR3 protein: CASSEARLRRDSPLHF

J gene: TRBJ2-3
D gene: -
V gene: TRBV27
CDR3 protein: CASSLNTDTQYF

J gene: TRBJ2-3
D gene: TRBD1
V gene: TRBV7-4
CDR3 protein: CASSLGTGFSTDTQYF

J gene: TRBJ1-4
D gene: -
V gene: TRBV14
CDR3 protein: CASSATQGRGEKLFF